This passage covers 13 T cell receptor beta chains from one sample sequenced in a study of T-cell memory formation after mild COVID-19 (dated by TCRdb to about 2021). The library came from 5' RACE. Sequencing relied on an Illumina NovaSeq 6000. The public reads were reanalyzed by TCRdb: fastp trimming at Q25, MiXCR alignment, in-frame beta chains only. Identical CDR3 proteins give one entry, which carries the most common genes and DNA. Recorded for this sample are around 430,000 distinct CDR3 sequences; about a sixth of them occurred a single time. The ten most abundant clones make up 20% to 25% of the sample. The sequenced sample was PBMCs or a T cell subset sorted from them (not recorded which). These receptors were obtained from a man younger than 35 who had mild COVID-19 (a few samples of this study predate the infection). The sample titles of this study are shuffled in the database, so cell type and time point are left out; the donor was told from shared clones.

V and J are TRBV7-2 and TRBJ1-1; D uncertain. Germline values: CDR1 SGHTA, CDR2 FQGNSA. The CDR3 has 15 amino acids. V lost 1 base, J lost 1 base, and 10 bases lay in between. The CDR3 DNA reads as TGTGCCAGCAGCTTAGATCTGGGAAGGAACACTGAAGCTTTCTTT. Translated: CASSLDLGRNTEAFF.

CDR3 nucleotide sequence: TGTGCCAGCGGACGTCAGAACACCGGGGAGCTGTTTTTT. As protein: CASGRQNTGELFF. The chain employs TRBV6-5 and TRBJ2-2; D is uncertain. Trimming cost V 8 bases and J 1 base, with 8 bases left between them. CDR1 is MNHEY, CDR2 SVGAGI, per germline. This CDR3 is 13 amino acids long.

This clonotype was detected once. CDR3 sequence: CASSGRPDRGLTTEAFF. CDR3 nucleotides: TGTGCCAGCAGCGGAAGACCTGACAGGGGACTTACCACTGAAGCTTTCTTT. The J gene is TRBJ1-1, the V gene TRBV9; the match to TRBD1 covers 8 bases. V shed 3 bases and J 4 bases; nucleotides not matched to a gene: 14. The CDR3 covers 17 residues. Germline V gene data show CDR1 as SGDLS and CDR2 as YYNGEE. The whole variable domain, remainder taken from reference TRBV9 and TRBJ1-1, is DSGVTQTPKHLITATGQRVTLRCSPRSGDLSVYWYQQSLDQGLQFLIQYYNGEERAKGNILERFSAQQFPDLHSELNLSSLELGDSALYFCASSGRPDRGLTTEAFFGQGTRLTVV.

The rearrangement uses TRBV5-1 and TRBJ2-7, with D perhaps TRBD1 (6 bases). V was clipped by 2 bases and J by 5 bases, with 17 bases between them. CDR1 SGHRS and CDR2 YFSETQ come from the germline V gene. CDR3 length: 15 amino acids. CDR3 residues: CASSLNRVPEDEQYF. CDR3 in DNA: TGCGCCAGCAGCTTAAACAGGGTCCCTGAGGACGAGCAGTACTTC.

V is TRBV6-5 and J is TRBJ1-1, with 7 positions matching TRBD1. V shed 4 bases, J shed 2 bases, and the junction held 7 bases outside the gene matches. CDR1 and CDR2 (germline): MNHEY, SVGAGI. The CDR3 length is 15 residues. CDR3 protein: CASSSRGEVNTEAFF. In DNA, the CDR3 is TGTGCCAGCAGTTCCAGGGGGGAAGTTAACACTGAAGCTTTCTTT.

CDR3 coding DNA: TGTGCCAGCAGCTTAGGGGCCAGGGTGATTGGTGGCTACACCTTC. Translated: CASSLGARVIGGYTF. The chain has TRBV13 and TRBJ1-2; D possibly corresponds to TRBD1 (5 bases). This CDR3 has 15 residues. CDR1 is PRHDT, CDR2 FYEKMQ, per germline (reference sequence). Deletions cut 0 bases from V and 7 bases from J, with 15 bases between.

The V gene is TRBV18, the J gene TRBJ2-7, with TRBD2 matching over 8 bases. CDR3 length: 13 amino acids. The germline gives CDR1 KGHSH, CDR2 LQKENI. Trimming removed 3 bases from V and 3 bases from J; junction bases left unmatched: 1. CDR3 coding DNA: TGTGCCAGCTCACCGAGCGGGAGCTACGAGCAGTACGTC. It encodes CASSPSGSYEQYV.

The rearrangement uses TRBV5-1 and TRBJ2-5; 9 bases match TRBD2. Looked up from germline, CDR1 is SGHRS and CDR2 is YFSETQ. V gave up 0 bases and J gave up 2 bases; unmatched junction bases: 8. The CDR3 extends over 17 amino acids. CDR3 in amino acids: CASSLAPGAGGQETQYF. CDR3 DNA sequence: TGCGCCAGCAGCTTGGCCCCGGGAGCGGGGGGACAAGAGACCCAGTACTTC. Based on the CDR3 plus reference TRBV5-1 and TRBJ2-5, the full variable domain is KAGVTQTPRYLIKTRGQQVTLSCSPISGHRSVSWYQQTPGQGLQFLFEYFSETQRNKGNFPGRFSGRQFSNSRSEMNVSTLELGDSALYLCASSLAPGAGGQETQYFGPGTRLLVL.

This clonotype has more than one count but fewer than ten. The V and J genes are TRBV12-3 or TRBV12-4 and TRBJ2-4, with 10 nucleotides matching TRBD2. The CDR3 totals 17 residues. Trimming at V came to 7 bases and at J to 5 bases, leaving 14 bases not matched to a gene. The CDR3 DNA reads TGTGCCAGCACTCCGGGACTAGCGAGTCCTGGTGAAAACATTCAGTACTTC. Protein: CASTPGLASPGENIQYF.

CDR3: CASKPDRGRIGYTF. The DNA of the CDR3 is TGTGCCAGCAAACCGGACAGGGGGAGAATTGGCTACACCTTC. This chain connects TRBV6-6 to TRBJ1-2, with 10 nucleotides matching TRBD1. Germline CDR1 reads MNHNY; CDR2 reads SVGAGI (reference sequence). The CDR3 loop spans 14 amino acids. V gave up 7 bases and J gave up 7 bases; unmatched junction bases: 9.

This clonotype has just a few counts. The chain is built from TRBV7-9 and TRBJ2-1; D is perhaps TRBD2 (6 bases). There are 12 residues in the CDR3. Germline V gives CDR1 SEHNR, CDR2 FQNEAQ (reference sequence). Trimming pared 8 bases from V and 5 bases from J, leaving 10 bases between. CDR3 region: CASGRGDNEQFF. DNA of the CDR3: TGTGCCAGCGGGCGGGGTGACAATGAGCAGTTCTTC.

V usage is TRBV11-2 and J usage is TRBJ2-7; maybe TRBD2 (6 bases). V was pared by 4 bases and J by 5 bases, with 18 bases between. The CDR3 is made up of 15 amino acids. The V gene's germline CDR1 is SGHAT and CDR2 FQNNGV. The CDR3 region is CASSSDPGLVDEQYF. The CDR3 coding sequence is TGTGCCAGCAGCTCCGATCCGGGACTGGTAGACGAGCAGTACTTC.

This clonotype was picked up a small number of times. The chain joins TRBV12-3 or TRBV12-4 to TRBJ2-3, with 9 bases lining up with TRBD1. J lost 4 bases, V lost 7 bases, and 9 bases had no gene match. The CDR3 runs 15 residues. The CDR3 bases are TGTGCCAGCACCGTACAGGGGGCTATGGCAGATACGCAGTATTTT. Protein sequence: CASTVQGAMADTQYF.